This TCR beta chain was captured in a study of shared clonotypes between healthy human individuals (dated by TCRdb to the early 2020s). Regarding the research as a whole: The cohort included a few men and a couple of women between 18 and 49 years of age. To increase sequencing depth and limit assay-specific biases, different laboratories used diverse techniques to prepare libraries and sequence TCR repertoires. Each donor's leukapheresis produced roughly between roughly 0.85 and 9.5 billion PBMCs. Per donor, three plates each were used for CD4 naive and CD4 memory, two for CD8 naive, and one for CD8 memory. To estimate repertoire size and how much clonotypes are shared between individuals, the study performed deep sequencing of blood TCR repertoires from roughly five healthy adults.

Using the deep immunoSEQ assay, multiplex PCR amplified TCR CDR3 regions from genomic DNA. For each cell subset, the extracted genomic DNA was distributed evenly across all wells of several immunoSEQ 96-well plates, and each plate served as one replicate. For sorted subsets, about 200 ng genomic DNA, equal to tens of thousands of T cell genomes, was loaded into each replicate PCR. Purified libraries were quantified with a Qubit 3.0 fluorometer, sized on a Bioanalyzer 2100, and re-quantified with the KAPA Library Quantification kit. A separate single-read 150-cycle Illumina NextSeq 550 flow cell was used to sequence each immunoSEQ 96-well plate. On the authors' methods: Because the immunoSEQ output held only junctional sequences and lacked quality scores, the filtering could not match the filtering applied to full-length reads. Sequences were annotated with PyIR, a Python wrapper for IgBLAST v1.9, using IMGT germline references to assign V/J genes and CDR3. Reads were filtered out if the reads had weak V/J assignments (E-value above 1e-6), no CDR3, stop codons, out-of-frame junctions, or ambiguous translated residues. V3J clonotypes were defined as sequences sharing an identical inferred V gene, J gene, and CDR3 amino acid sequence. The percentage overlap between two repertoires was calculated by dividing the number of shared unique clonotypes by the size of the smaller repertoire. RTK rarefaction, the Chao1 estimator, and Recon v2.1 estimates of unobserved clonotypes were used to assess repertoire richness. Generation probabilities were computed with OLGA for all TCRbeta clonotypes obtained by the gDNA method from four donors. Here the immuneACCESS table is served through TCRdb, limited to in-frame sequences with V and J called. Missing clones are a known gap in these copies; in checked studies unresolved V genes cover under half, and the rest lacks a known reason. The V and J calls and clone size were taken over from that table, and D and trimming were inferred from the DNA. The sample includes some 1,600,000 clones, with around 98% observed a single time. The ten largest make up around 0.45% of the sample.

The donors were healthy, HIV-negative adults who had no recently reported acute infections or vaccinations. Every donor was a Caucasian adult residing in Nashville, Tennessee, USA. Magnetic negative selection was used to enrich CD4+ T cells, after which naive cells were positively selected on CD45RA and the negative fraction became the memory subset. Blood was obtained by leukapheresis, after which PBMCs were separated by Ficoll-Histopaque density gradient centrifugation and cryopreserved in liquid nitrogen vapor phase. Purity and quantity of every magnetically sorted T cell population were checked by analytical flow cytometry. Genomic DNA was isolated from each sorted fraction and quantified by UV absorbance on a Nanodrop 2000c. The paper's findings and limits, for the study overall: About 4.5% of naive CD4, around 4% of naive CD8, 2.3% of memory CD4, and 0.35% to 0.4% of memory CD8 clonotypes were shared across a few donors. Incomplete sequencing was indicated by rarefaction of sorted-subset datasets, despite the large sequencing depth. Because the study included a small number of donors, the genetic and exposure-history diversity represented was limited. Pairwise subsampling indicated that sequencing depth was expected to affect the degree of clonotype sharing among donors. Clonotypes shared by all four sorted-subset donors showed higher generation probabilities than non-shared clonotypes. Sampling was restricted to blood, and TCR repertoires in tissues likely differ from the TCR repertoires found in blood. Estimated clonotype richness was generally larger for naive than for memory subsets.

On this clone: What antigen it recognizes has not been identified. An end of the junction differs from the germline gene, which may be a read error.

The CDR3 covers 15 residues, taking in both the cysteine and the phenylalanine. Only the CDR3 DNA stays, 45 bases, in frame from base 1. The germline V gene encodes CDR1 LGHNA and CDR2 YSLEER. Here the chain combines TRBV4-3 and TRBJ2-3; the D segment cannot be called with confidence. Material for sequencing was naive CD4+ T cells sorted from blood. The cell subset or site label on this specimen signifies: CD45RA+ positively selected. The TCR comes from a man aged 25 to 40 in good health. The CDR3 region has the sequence CASSQVVTSTDMQYF. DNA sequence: TGCGCCAGCAGCCAAGTGGTGACAAGCACAGATATGCAGTATTTT.